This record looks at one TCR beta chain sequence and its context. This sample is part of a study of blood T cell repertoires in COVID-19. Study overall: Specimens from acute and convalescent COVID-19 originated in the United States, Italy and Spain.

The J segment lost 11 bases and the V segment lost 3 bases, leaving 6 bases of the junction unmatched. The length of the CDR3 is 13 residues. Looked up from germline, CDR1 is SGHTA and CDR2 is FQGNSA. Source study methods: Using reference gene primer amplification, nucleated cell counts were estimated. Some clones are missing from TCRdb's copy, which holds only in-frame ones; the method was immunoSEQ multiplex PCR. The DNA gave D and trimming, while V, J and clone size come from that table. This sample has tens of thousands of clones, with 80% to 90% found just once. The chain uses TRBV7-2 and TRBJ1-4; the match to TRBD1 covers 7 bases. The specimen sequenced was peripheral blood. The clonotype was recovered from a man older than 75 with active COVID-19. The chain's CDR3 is CASSLKWDSKLFF. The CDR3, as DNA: TGTGCCAGCAGCTTGAAATGGGACAGTAAACTGTTTTTT.